This T cell receptor (beta chain) was recovered during a study of cytomegalovirus exposure and HLA in healthy donors. Study information: The roughly 120 validation repertoires used the same platform as the 550 to 850 first-cohort repertoires (as reported by a later analysis). Study results and caveats: Diagnosis of cytomegalovirus status made by the classifier reportedly showed high specificity and sensitivity.

CDR1 is SGHRS, CDR2 YFSETQ, per germline. The CDR3 consists of 15 residues. With 5 bases removed from V and 4 bases from J, the gap between germline ends came to 19 bases. Profiling relied on immunoSEQ multiplex PCR, and the TCRdb table lists in-frame clones only, not all of them. The sample has approximately 44,000 clones, 88% seen once. Concerning this clone: What it binds is not known.

The donors were part of the validation cohort of 100 to 150 subjects. That cohort was separate from the first cohort, which comprised 666 subjects. The V gene is TRBV5-1, the J gene TRBJ2-7, with a tentative D call TRBD1 (6 bases). The clonotype comes from a woman in her twenties or thirties in good health and CMV-seronegative. The material sequenced was PBMCs. The CDR3 spells CASRLLATGYYEQYF. The CDR3 DNA is TGCGCCAGCAGGCTTCTAGCAACAGGGTATTACGAGCAGTACTTC.